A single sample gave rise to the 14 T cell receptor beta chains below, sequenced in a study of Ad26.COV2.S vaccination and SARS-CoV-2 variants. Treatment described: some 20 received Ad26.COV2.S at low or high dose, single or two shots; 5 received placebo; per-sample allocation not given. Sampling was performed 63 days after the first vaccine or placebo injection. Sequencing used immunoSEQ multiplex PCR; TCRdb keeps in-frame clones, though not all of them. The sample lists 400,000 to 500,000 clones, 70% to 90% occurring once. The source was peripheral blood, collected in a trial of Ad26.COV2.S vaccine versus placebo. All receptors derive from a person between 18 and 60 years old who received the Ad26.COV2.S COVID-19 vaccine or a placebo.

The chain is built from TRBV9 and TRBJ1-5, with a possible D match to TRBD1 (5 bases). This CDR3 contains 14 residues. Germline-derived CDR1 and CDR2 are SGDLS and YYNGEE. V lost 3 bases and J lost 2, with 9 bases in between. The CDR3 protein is CASSAQGGNQPQHF. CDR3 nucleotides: TGTGCCAGCAGCGCCCAGGGTGGCAATCAGCCCCAGCATTTT.

The CDR3: CACTIGSWGSTEAFF. DNA for the CDR3: TGTGCCTGTACAATTGGATCCTGGGGATCCACTGAAGCTTTCTTT. V gene TRBV30 combines with J gene TRBJ1-1; D gene ambiguous. The germline CDR1 and CDR2 sequences are GTSNPN and SVGIG (reference sequence). V lost 6 bases to trimming and J lost 4 bases, with 21 bases between them. This CDR3 has 15 residues. The full variable domain, in which reference TRBV30 and TRBJ1-1 provide the parts outside the CDR3, is SQTIHQWPATLVQPVGSPLSLECTVEGTSNPNLYWYRQAAGRGLQLLFYSVGIGQISSEVPQNLSASRPQDRQFILSSKKLLLSDSGFYLCACTIGSWGSTEAFFGQGTRLTVV.

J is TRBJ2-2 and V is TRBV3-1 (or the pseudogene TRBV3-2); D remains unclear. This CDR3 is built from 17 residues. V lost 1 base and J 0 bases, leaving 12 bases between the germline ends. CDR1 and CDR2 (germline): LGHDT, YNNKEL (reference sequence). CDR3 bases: TGTGCCAGCAGCCAAGTATTCCGGGTCGCGAACACCGGGGAGCTGTTTTTT. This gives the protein CASSQVFRVANTGELFF.

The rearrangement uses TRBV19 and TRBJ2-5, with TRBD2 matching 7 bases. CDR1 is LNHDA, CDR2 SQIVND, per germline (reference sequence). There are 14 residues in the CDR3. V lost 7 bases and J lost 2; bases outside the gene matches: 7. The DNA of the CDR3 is TGTGCCAGTAAAGAGGCGGGGGTACAAGAGACCCAGTACTTC. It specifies CASKEAGVQETQYF.

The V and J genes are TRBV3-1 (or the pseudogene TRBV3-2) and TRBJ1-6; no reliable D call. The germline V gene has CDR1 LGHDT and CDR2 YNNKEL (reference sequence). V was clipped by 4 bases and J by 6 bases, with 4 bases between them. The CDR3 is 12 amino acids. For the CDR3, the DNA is TGTGCCAGCAGCCGTGGTAATTCACCCCTCCACTTT. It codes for CASSRGNSPLHF.

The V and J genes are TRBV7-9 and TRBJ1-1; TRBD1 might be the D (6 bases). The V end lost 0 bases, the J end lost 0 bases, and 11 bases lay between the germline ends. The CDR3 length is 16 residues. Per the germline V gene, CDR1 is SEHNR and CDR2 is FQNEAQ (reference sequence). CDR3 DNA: TGTGCCAGCAGCTTAGCTCAGGGGAGGGTGAACACTGAAGCTTTCTTT. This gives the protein CASSLAQGRVNTEAFF. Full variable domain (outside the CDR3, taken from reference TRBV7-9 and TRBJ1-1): DTGVSQNPRHKITKRGQNVTFRCDPISEHNRLYWYRQTLGQGPEFLTYFQNEAQLEKSRLLSDRFSAERPKGSFSTLEIQRTEQGDSAMYLCASSLAQGRVNTEAFFGQGTRLTVV.

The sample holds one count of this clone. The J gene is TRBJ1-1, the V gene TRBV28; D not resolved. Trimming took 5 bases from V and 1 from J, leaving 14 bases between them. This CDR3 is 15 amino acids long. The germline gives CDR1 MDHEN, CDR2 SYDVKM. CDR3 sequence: CASSPFSPGNTEAFF. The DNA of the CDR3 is TGTGCCAGCAGTCCTTTTTCCCCCGGGAACACTGAAGCTTTCTTT.

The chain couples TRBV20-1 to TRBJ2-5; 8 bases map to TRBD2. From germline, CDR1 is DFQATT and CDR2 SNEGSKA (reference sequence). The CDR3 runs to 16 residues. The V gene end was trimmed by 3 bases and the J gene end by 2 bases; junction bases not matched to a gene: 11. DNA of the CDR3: TGCAGTGCTAGTGCCCAGGCGGGGGGCTTTCAAGAGACCCAGTACTTC. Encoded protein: CSASAQAGGFQETQYF.

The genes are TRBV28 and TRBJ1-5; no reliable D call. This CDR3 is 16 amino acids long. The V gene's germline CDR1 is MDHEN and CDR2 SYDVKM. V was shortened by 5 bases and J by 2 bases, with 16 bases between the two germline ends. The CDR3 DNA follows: TGTGCCAGCAGTCCTGATCGACAAGGCCGCAATCAGCCCCAGCATTTT. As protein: CASSPDRQGRNQPQHF. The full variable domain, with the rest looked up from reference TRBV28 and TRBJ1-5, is DVKVTQSSRYLVKRTGEKVFLECVQDMDHENMFWYRQDPGLGLRLIYFSYDVKMKEKGDIPEGYSVSREKKERFSLILESASTNQTSMYLCASSPDRQGRNQPQHFGDGTRLSIL.

CDR3 sequence reads: CASSSGGGNTEAFF. CDR3 DNA sequence: TGCGCCAGCAGCTCCGGTGGGGGGAACACTGAAGCTTTCTTT. The V and J genes are TRBV5-1 and TRBJ1-1, with D tentatively TRBD1 (5 bases). Germline CDR1 and CDR2: SGHRS and YFSETQ. The CDR3 is made up of 14 amino acids. Trimming removed 3 bases from V and 1 base from J, with 10 bases in between.

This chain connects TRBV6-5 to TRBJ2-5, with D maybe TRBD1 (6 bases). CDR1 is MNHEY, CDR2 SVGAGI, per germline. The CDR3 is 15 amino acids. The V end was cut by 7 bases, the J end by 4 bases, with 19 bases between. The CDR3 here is CASNPLGRGRETQYF. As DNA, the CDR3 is TGTGCCAGCAATCCACTTGGCAGGGGCCGAGAGACCCAGTACTTC.

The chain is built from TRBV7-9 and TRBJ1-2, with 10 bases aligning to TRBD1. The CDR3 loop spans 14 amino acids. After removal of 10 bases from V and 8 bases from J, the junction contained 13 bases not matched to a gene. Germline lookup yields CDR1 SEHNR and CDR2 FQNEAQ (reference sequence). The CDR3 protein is CATPGQGLLGGYTF. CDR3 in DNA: TGTGCCACGCCGGGACAGGGGCTTCTAGGGGGCTACACCTTC.

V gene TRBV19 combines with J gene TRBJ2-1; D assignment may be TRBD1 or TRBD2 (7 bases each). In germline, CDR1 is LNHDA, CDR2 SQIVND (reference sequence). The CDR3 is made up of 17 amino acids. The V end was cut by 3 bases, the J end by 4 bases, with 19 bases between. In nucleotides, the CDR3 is TGTGCCAGTAGTATTCTCCAGATCAGGGGGGGTTACAATGAGCAGTTCTTC. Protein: CASSILQIRGGYNEQFF. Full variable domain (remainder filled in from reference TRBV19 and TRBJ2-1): DGGITQSPKYLFRKEGQNVTLSCEQNLNHDAMYWYRQDPGQGLRLIYYSQIVNDFQKGDIAEGYSVSREKKESFPLTVTSAQKNPTAFYLCASSILQIRGGYNEQFFGPGTRLTVL.

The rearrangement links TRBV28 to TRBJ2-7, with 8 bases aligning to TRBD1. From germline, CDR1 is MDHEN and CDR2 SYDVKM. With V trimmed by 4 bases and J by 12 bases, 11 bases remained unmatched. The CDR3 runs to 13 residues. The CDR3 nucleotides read TGTGCCAGCAGTTCAAACCCCCGGACAGGGACGTACTTC. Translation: CASSSNPRTGTYF.